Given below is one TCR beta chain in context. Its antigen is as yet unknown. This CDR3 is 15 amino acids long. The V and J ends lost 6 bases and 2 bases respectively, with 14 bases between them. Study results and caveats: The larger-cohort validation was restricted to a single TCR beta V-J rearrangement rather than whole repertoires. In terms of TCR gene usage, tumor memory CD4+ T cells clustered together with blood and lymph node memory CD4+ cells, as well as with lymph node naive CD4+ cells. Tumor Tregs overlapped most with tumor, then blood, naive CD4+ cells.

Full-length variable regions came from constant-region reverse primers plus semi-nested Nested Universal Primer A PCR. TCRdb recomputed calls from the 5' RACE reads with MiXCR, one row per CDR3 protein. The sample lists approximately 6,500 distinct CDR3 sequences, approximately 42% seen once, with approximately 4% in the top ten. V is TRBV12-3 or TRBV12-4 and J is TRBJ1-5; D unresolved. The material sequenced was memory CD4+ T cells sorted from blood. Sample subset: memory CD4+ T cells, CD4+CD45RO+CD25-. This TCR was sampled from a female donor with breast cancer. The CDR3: CASSRGYIGNQPQHF. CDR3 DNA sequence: TGTGCCAGCAGCCGTGGCTATATCGGCAATCAGCCCCAGCATTTT.